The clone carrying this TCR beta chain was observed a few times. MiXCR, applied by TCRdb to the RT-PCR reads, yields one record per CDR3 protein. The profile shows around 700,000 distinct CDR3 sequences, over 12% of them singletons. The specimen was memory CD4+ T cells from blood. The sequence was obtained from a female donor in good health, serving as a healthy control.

DNA for the CDR3: TGTGCCAGCAGCCAAGATAACTGGGGTACGCAGTATTTT. This codes for CASSQDNWGTQYF. The chain links TRBV3-1 to TRBJ2-3; D is undetermined. The CDR3 sequence is 13 residues long. CDR1 and CDR2 from the germline V gene are LGHDT and YNNKEL (reference sequence). Trimming took 0 bases from V and 8 from J, leaving 9 bases between them.